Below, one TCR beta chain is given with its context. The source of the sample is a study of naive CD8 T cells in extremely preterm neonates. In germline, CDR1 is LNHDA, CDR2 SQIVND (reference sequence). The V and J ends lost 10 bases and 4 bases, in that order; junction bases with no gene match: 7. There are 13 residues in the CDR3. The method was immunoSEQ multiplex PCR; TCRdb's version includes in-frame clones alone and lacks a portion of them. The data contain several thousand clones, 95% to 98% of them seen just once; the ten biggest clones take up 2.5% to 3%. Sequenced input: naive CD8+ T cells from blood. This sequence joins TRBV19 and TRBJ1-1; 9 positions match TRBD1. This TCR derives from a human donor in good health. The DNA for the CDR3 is TGTGCCACCCTCCGGGACAGGGCCACTGAAGCTTTCTTT. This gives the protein CATLRDRATEAFF.